One T cell receptor beta chain is described in this entry. This clonotype has a handful of counts. What this receptor recognizes is not known. No per-base quality is available; no much larger clone lies one base away. Genomic DNA extracted from peripheral blood, rather than sorted cells or RNA, was used as the source for amplification of TCR beta rearrangements. Rearranged TRB sequences spanning V, D and J segments were amplified by multiplex touch-down PCR using a mixed TRB-A/B primer pool. Illumina adapters and sample indices were attached to the amplicons in two consecutive PCR reactions using Phusion HS II polymerase. After gel purification with the NucleoSpin Gel and PCR Clean-up kit, the amplicons were checked using Qubit and an Agilent 2100 Bioanalyzer. The libraries were sequenced on an Illumina MiSeq with 600-cycle, single-indexed, paired-end runs. The original methods were these. MiXCR versions 2.12 and 3.0.5 were used to process the TRB sequences. A clone was defined as each unique CDR3 nucleotide sequence, and only productive sequences supported by at least two reads were kept. Shannon diversity, evenness, clonality (one minus evenness), and alpha-parameterized diversity profiles from alpha 0 to 5 were included as repertoire metrics. The IGoR algorithm was used to calculate generation probabilities of clones in the paired pre- and post-chemotherapy samples. The public reads were reanalyzed by TCRdb: fastp trimming at Q25, MiXCR alignment, in-frame beta chains only. All rows with the same CDR3 protein become a single entry with the most common DNA and genes. In this record, the V and J calls reflect TCRdb's handling and not the investigators' own analysis. This sample holds about 11,000 distinct CDR3 sequences; more than 25% were observed only once. Around 3% of the sample comes from the top ten.

V is cut by 1 base and J by 5 bases, and the space between the germline ends is 11 bases. Its CDR3 holds 15 amino acids, cysteine through phenylalanine. CDR3 DNA is the only sequence kept; it has 45 bases, read in frame from the first base. The germline V gene gives CDR1 as KGHSH and CDR2 as LQKENI. This specimen belongs to a study of T cell repertoires in aging, cancer and after chemotherapy (dated by TCRdb to about 2019). Regarding the research as a whole: Six donor age groups were covered, ranging from 30 or younger up to 70 or older, and each group contained at least three individuals. TCR repertoires from healthy donor controls were recorded over periods of several months to years and showed clear clonal overlap between repeated samplings. In total, the full dataset held approximately 8.4 million TCR reads. To examine immunoaging and T cell reconstitution after chemotherapy, the study profiled TCR beta repertoires in peripheral blood from healthy donors and cancer patients. Alongside some 100 healthy donors serving as a reference group, the cohort included 200 to 250 cancer patients, of whom roughly 90 had hematological cancers and more than 110 had solid cancers. The study at large found these results: In healthy donors, the decline in TCR diversity with age was mainly explained by loss of richness, whereas in cancer patients loss of evenness was also found to contribute. Untreated patients with hematological or solid cancers showed significantly lower blood TCR diversity and higher clonality than age-matched healthy donors. It was noted by the authors that conclusions about immunological memory after chemotherapy cannot be drawn from the repertoire data. In both cancer cohorts, the median generation probability rose over the chemotherapy interval, which suggests that the repertoire was reconstituted through rebound thymic output.

The specimen was blood. The chain couples TRBV18 to TRBJ1-4; possibly the D gene is TRBD1, per 5 matching bases. The receptor was isolated from a human donor in good health. In nucleotides, the sequence is TGTGCCAGCTCACCACGCCCGGGGCAGAATGAAAAACTGTTTTTT. This gives the protein CASSPRPGQNEKLFF. The reference TRBV18 and TRBJ1-4 proteins fill in what lies around the CDR3, so the full variable domain reads NAGVMQNPRHLVRRRGQEARLRCSPMKGHSHVYWYRQLPEEGLKFMVYLQKENIIDESGMPKERFSAEFPKEGPSILRIQQVVRGDSAAYFCASSPRPGQNEKLFFGSGTQLSVL.